This paragraph covers one TCR beta chain sequence. This specimen comes from a study of T cell responses to AZD1222 COVID-19 vaccine. The repertoire was sequenced with immunoSEQ multiplex PCR; TCRdb's copy has only in-frame clones and lacks some. The sample lists approximately 160,000 clones; roughly nine tenths were seen once. CDR3 length equals 18 residues. Germline V gene sequence: CDR1 SGHAT, CDR2 FQNNGV. V lost 0 bases, J lost 1 base, and 17 bases lay in between. This sequence was found in an adult who received the AZD1222 COVID-19 vaccine. The specimen comprised peripheral blood, sampled 28 days after the second AZD1222 dose. V is TRBV11-2 and J is TRBJ2-3; D gene unclear. CDR3 amino acids: CASSLESPIGARTDTQYF. The CDR3 bases are TGTGCCAGCAGCTTAGAATCTCCGATCGGAGCACGCACAGATACGCAGTATTTT.